Below, 10 T cell receptor beta chains from the same sample are listed, as sequenced in a study of Ad26.COV2.S vaccination and SARS-CoV-2 variants. Clones were read by immunoSEQ multiplex PCR, and TCRdb kept only the in-frame ones, dropping some. Among about 400,000 clones, over 80% were seen once, and the ten largest hold approximately 1.7%. The treatment denotes: approximately 18 received Ad26.COV2.S at low or high dose, single or two shots; 5 received placebo; per-sample allocation not given. Samples were taken on day 63 after the first vaccine or placebo injection. This sample comprised peripheral blood, obtained in a trial of Ad26.COV2.S vaccine versus placebo. The receptors were gathered from a person aged 18-60 years who received the Ad26.COV2.S COVID-19 vaccine or a placebo.

The V gene is TRBV9, the J gene TRBJ1-1; D call uncertain. This CDR3 region has 13 residues. Germline CDR1 SGDLS, CDR2 YYNGEE. Trimming stripped 0 bases from V and 7 bases from J, with 10 bases between. Here the CDR3 reads CASSVGGYGEAFF. CDR3 bases: TGTGCCAGCAGCGTAGGAGGCTACGGTGAAGCTTTCTTT.

The chain employs TRBV11-3 and TRBJ2-2; perhaps TRBD1 as D (5 bases). CDR1 is SGHNT, CDR2 YENEEA, per germline. CDR3 length equals 16 residues. V was pared by 3 bases and J by 5 bases, with 16 bases between. CDR3 nucleotide sequence: TGTGCCAGCAGCTTCCTTTCAATCAGGGTAACCGGGGAGCTGTTTTTT. Its protein product is CASSFLSIRVTGELFF.

The CDR3 sequence: CASSFLGQGATEAFF. The CDR3 DNA reads as TGTGCCAGCAGTTTCCTAGGACAGGGGGCGACTGAAGCTTTCTTT. The V and J genes are TRBV6-2 or TRBV6-3 and TRBJ1-1, with 11 bases lining up with TRBD1. The CDR3 extends over 15 amino acids. V was pared by 4 bases and J by 5 bases, with 6 bases of the junction left unmatched. In germline, CDR1 is MNHEY, CDR2 SVGEGT.

The V call is TRBV30, the J call TRBJ1-5, with D tentatively TRBD1 (5 bases). Germline V gene data show CDR1 as GTSNPN and CDR2 as SVGIG (reference sequence). CDR3 length: 14 residues. Deletions cut 2 bases from V and 9 bases from J, with 17 bases between. The CDR3 bases are TGTGCCTGGAGTAACTACGGGACTTTTCTGCCCCAGCATTTT. The encoded protein is CAWSNYGTFLPQHF.

The genes are TRBV10-2 and TRBJ1-4, with TRBD1 as a possible D gene (6 bases). This CDR3 is built from 14 residues. Germline assignment: CDR1 WSHSY and CDR2 SAAADI. Trimming took off 0 bases at V and 7 bases at J, with 9 bases between the two ends. Written as DNA, the CDR3 is TGCGCCAGCAGTGAGTCGGGGGCGGGTGAAAAACTGTTTTTT. Its translation: CASSESGAGEKLFF.

The rearrangement uses TRBV9 and TRBJ1-5; perhaps TRBD1 as D (5 bases). Trimming took 3 bases from V and 6 from J, leaving 10 bases between them. The CDR3 loop spans 13 amino acids. Germline V CDR1 and CDR2: SGDLS, YYNGEE. The CDR3 region is CASSAEGTQPQHF. CDR3 DNA: TGTGCCAGCAGCGCCGAGGGGACTCAGCCCCAGCATTTT.

The chain recombines TRBV18 with TRBJ2-1, with TRBD2 matching 9 bases. The germline V gene encodes CDR1 KGHSH and CDR2 LQKENI. The CDR3 contains 15 residues. Trimming removed 6 bases from V and 3 bases from J; junction bases left unmatched: 6. CDR3 nucleotide sequence: TGTGCCAGCTCGCACTTTAGCGGGGGCTACAATGAGCAGTTCTTC. This translates into CASSHFSGGYNEQFF.

The chain is built from TRBV4-3 and TRBJ1-1; D call uncertain. V lost 1 base and J lost 2, with 11 bases in between. The CDR3 has 15 amino acids. Germline assignment: CDR1 LGHNA and CDR2 YSLEER. This chain's CDR3 is CASSQVGSGNTEAFF. The CDR3 nucleotides read TGCGCCAGCAGCCAAGTAGGATCAGGTAACACTGAAGCTTTCTTT.

This rearrangement joins TRBV7-2 to TRBJ1-1, with D uncertain. The germline V and J ends were trimmed by 4 bases and 2 bases, with 17 bases remaining between them. The CDR3 contains 16 residues. The germline V gene has CDR1 SGHTA and CDR2 FQGNSA. CDR3 bases: TGTGCCAGCAGCTCCACCCGGGGAGGACTAAACACTGAAGCTTTCTTT. Translating gives CASSSTRGGLNTEAFF.

This clone is a singleton in its sample. Other DNA sequences from this sample encode an identical CDR3 as well. The chain recombines TRBV7-2 with TRBJ2-2; D might be TRBD1 (6 bases). This CDR3 has 13 amino acids. Germline V gives CDR1 SGHTA, CDR2 FQGNSA. The V end was cut by 0 bases, the J end by 9 bases, with 8 bases between. The CDR3 DNA follows: TGTGCCAGCAGCTTAGCGGGGGCGCGGGAGCTGTTTTTT. It translates to CASSLAGARELFF.